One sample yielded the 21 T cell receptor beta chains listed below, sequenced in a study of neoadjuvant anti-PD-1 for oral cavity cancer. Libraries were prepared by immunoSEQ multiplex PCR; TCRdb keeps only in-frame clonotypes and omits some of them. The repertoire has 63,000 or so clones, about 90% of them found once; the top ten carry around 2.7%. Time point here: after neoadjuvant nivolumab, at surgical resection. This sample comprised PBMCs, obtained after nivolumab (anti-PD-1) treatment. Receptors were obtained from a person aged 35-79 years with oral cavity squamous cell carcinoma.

CDR3 sequence (DNA): TGCAGCGTCCACCGGGACGGAGCCTACGAGCAGTACTTC. This gives the protein CSVHRDGAYEQYF. The rearrangement links TRBV29-1 to TRBJ2-7, with D possibly called TRBD1 or TRBD2 (5 bases each). Trimming cost V 6 bases and J 2 bases, with 14 bases left between them. Germline V gives CDR1 SQVTM, CDR2 ANQGSEA. The CDR3 runs 13 residues.

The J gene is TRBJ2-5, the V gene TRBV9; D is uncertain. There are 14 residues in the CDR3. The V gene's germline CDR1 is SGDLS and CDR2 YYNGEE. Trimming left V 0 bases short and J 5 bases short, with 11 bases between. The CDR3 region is CASSVGPLRETQYF. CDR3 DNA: TGTGCCAGCAGCGTAGGGCCCCTTAGGGAGACCCAGTACTTC. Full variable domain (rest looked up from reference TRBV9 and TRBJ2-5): DSGVTQTPKHLITATGQRVTLRCSPRSGDLSVYWYQQSLDQGLQFLIQYYNGEERAKGNILERFSAQQFPDLHSELNLSSLELGDSALYFCASSVGPLRETQYFGPGTRLLVL.

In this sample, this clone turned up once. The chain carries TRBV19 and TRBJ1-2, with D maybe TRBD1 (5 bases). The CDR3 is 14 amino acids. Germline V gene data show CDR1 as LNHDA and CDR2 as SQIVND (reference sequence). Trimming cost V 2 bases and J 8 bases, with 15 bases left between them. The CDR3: CASSINGAGSGYTF. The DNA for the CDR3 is TGTGCCAGTAGTATAAACGGGGCAGGGAGCGGCTACACCTTC.

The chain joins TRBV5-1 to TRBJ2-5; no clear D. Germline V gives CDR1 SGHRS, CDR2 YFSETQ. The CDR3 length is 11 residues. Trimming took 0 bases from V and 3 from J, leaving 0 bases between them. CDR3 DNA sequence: TGCGCCAGCAGCTTGGAAGAGACCCAGTACTTC. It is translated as CASSLEETQYF.

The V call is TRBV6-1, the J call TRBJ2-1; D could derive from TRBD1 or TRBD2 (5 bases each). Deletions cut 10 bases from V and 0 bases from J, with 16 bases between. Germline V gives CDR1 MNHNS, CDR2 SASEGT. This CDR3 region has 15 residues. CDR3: CATGVGPISYNEQFF. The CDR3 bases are TGTGCCACCGGGGTGGGGCCTATCTCCTACAATGAGCAGTTCTTC.

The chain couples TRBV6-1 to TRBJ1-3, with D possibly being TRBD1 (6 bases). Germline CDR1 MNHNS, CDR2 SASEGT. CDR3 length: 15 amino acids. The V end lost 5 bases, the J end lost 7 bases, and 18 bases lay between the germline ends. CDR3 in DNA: TGTGCCAGCAGTTCGAGTTACAGGGCGGGTAACACCATATATTTT. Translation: CASSSSYRAGNTIYF.

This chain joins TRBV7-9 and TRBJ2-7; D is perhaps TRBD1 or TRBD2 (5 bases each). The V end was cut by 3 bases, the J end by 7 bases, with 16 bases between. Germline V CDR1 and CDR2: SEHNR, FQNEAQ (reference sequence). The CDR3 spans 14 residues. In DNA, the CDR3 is TGTGCCAGCAGCTTCCCGGGGCGAGTACGGGAGCAGTACTTC. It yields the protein CASSFPGRVREQYF.

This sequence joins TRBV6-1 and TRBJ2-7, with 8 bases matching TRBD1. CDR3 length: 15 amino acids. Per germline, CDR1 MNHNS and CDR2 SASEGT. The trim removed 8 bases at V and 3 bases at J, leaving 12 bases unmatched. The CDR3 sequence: CASAVSAGGLYEQYF. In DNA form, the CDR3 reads TGTGCCAGCGCGGTTTCGGCAGGGGGCCTCTACGAGCAGTACTTC.

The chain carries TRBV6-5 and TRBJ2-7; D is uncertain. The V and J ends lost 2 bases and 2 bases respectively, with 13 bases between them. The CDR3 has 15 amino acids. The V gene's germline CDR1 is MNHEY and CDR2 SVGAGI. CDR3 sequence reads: CASSYRAVYPYEQYF. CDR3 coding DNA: TGTGCCAGCAGTTACAGGGCTGTGTACCCCTACGAGCAGTACTTC.

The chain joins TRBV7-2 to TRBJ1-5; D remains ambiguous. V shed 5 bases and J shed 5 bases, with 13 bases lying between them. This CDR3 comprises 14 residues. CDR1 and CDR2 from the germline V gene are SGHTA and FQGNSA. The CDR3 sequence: CASSTSVRDQPQHF. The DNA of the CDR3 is TGTGCCAGCAGCACATCCGTCCGGGATCAGCCCCAGCATTTT.

CDR3 loop: CASSFEGTGELFF. Here the CDR3 DNA reads TGTGCCAGCAGCTTTGAGGGCACCGGGGAGCTGTTTTTT. The J gene is TRBJ2-2, the V gene TRBV7-9; tentative D call: TRBD2 (5 bases). Germline V gene lookup returns CDR1 SEHNR and CDR2 FQNEAQ (reference sequence). The length of the CDR3 is 13 residues. Deletions cut 3 bases from V and 4 bases from J, with 6 bases between.

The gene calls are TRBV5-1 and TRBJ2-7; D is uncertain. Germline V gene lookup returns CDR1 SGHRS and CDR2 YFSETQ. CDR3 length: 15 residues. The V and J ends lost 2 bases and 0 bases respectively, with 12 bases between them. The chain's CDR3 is CASSFGLPSSYEQYF. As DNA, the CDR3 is TGCGCCAGCAGCTTTGGGCTGCCGAGCTCCTACGAGCAGTACTTC.

CDR3 protein: CASSFFQGNQETQYF. The DNA of the CDR3 is TGTGCCAGCAGTTTCTTCCAGGGAAATCAAGAGACCCAGTACTTC. This chain links TRBV27 with TRBJ2-5; possibly TRBD1 for D (5 bases). Germline loops: CDR1 MNHEY, CDR2 SMNVEV (reference sequence). This CDR3 contains 15 residues. The V and J ends lost 3 bases and 2 bases respectively, with 13 bases between them.

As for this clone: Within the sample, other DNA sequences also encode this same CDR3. CDR3 sequence (DNA): TGTGCCAGCAGTTATTCGGATGCTAGCAACACAGATACGCAGTATTTT. Translated, it gives CASSYSDASNTDTQYF. The chain links TRBV6-9 to TRBJ2-3; the D gene is possibly TRBD2 (5 bases). Germline V gene sequence: CDR1 MNHGY, CDR2 SVAAGI. CDR3 size: 16 residues. V was pared by 0 bases and J by 2 bases, with 12 bases between.

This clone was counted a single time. The CDR3 bases are TGTGCCACCAGCAGAGCGGGGGACCTAATATACTATGGCTACACCTTC. It specifies CATSRAGDLIYYGYTF. The chain links TRBV15 to TRBJ1-2, with a possible D match to TRBD1 (5 bases). The CDR3 is made up of 16 amino acids. Germline loops: CDR1 LNHNV, CDR2 YYDKDF (reference sequence). Trimming cost V 1 base and J 3 bases, with 15 bases left between them.

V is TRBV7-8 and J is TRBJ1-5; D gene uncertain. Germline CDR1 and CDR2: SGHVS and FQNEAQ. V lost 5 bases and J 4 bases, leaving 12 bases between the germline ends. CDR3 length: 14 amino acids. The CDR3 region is CASSLDWSNQPQHF. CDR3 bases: TGTGCCAGCAGCCTAGACTGGTCTAATCAGCCCCAGCATTTT.

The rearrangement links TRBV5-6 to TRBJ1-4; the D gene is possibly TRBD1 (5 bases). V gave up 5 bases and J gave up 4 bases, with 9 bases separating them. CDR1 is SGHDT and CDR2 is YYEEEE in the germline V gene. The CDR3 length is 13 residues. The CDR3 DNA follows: TGTGCCAGCAGGGGGCGGTTTAATGAAAAACTGTTTTTT. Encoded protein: CASRGRFNEKLFF.

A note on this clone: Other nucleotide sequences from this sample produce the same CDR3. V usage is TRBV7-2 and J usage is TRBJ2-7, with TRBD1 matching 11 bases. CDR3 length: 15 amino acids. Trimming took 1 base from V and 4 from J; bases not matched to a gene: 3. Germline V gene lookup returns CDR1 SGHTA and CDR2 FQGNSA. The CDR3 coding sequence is TGTGCCAGCAGCTTAGGGACAGGGGGCGTTTACGAGCAGTACTTC. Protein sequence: CASSLGTGGVYEQYF. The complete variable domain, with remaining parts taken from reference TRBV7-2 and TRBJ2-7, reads GAGVSQSPSNKVTEKGKDVELRCDPISGHTALYWYRQSLGQGLEFLIYFQGNSAPDKSGLPSDRFSAERTGGSVSTLTIQRTQQEDSAVYLCASSLGTGGVYEQYFGPGTRLTVT.

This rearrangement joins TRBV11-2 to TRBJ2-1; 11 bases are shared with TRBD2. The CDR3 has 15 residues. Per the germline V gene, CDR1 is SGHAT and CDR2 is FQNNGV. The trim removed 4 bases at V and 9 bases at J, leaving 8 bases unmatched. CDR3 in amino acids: CASSYLAGGPSEQFF. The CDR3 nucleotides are TGTGCCAGCAGCTATTTAGCGGGAGGGCCTAGTGAGCAGTTCTTC.

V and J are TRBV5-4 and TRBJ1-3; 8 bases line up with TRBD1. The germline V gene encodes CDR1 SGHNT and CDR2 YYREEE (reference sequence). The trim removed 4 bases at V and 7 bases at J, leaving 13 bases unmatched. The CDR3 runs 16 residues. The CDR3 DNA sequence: TGTGCCAGCAGCGTCGATTTAGACTACAGGGGGAACACCATATATTTT. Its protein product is CASSVDLDYRGNTIYF.

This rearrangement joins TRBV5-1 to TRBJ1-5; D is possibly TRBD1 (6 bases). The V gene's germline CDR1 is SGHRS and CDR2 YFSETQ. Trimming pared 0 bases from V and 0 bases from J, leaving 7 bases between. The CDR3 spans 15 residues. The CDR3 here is CASSLAGASNQPQHF. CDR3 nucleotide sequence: TGCGCCAGCAGCTTGGCAGGGGCTAGCAATCAGCCCCAGCATTTT.